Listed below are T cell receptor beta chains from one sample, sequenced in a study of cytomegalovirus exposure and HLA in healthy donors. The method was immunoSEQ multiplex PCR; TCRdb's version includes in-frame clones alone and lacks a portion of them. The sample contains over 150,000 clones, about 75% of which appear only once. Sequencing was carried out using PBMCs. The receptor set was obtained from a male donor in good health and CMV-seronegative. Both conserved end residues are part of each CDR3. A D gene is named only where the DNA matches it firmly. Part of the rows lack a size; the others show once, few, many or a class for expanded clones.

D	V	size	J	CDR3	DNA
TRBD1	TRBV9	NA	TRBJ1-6	CASSVGQGGSYNSPLHF	TGTGCCAGCAGCGTAGGACAGGGGGGTTCCTATAATTCACCCCTCCACTTT
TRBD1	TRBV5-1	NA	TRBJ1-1	CASSFMGQGESYTEAFF	TGCGCCAGCAGCTTTATGGGACAGGGGGAGAGTTACACTGAAGCTTTCTTT
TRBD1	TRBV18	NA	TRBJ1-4	CASSPSVPSRGHEKLFF	TGTGCCAGCTCACCATCGGTCCCGAGCAGGGGGCATGAAAAACTGTTTTTT
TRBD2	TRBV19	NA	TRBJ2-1	CASSMSWGLGGNEQFF	TGTGCCAGTAGTATGTCTTGGGGACTAGGGGGGAATGAGCAGTTCTTC
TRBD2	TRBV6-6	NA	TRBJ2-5	CASTPGGRQETQYF	TGTGCCAGCACCCCGGGGGGGCGTCAAGAGACCCAGTACTTC
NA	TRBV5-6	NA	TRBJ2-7	CASRFQYEQYF	TGTGCCAGCAGGTTCCAATACGAGCAGTACTTC
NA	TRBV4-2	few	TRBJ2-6	CASSQSAGSGANVLTF	TGTGCCAGCAGCCAATCTGCAGGGTCGGGGGCCAACGTCCTGACTTTC
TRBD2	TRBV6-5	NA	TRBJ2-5	CASSYGLAAMGETQYF	TGTGCCAGCAGTTACGGGCTAGCGGCGATGGGGGAGACCCAGTACTTC
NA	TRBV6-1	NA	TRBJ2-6	CASRAGGSGANVLTF	TGTGCCAGCAGAGCCGGGGGCTCTGGGGCCAACGTCCTGACTTTC
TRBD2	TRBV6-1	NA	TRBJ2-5	CASSGTSGETQYF	TGTGCCAGCAGCGGGACTAGCGGGGAGACCCAGTACTTC
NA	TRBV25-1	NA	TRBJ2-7	CASSDGGNYEQYF	TGTGCCAGCAGTGATGGCGGAAACTACGAGCAGTACTTC
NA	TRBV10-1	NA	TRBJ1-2	CASSETEYGYTF	TGCGCCAGCAGTGAGACAGAGTATGGCTACACCTTC
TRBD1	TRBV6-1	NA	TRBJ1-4	CASTGGFNEKLFF	TGTGCCAGCACAGGGGGCTTTAATGAAAAACTGTTTTTT
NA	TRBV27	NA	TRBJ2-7	CASSYRGGGYEQYF	TGTGCCAGCAGTTATCGAGGGGGGGGGTACGAGCAGTACTTC
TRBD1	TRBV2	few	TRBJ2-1	CASSEGTGGNEQFF	TGTGCCAGCAGTGAGGGGACAGGGGGCAATGAGCAGTTCTTC
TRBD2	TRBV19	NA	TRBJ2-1	CASSQGLAGYNEQFF	TGTGCCAGTAGTCAAGGACTAGCGGGATACAATGAGCAGTTCTTC
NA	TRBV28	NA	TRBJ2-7	CASSLEAQGKYF	TGTGCCAGCAGTTTAGAAGCTCAGGGCAAGTACTTC
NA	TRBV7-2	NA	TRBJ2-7	CASSFEVHEQYF	TGTGCCAGCAGCTTCGAGGTCCACGAGCAGTACTTC
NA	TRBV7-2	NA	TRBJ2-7	CASSPQTYEQYF	TGTGCCAGCAGCCCCCAAACCTACGAGCAGTACTTC
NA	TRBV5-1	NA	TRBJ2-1	CASRRQGGPYNEQFF	TGCGCCAGCAGACGTCAGGGGGGCCCCTACAATGAGCAGTTCTTC
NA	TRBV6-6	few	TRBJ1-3	CASHSGNTIYF	TGTGCCAGCCACTCTGGAAACACCATATATTTT
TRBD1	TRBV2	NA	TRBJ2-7	CASFPPGQGWNEQYF	TGTGCCAGCTTTCCCCCGGGACAGGGGTGGAACGAGCAGTACTTC
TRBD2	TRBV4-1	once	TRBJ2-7	CASSQSLAGGTYEQYF	TGCGCCAGCAGCCAATCCCTAGCGGGAGGGACCTACGAGCAGTACTTC
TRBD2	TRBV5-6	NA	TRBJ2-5	CASSLGAGGETQYF	TGTGCCAGCAGCTTGGGCGCCGGGGGGGAGACCCAGTACTTC
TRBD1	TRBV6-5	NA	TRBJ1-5	CASGKTGLQPQHF	TGTGCCAGCGGTAAGACAGGGCTTCAGCCCCAGCATTTT
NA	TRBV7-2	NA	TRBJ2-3	CASSSLGGSSDTQYF	TGTGCCAGCAGCTCGCTTGGGGGGTCCTCAGATACGCAGTATTTT
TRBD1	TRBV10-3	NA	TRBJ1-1	CAISADRGRREAFF	TGTGCCATCAGTGCGGACAGGGGAAGGCGGGAAGCTTTCTTT
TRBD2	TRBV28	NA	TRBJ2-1	CASSLFSGLLIGYNEQFF	TGTGCCAGCAGTTTATTTTCGGGACTACTTATCGGGTACAATGAGCAGTTCTTC
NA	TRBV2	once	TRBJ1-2	CASSEAVGGLYGYTF	TGTGCCAGCAGTGAAGCGGTAGGGGGTCTTTATGGCTACACCTTC
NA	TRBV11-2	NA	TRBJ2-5	CASSPGGQTGETQYF	TGTGCCAGCAGCCCCGGGGGTCAGACGGGGGAGACCCAGTACTTC
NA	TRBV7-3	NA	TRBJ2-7	CGQAYEQYF	TGTGGACAAGCCTACGAGCAGTACTTC
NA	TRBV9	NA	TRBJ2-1	CASSVERNEQFF	TGTGCCAGCAGCGTAGAGAGGAATGAGCAGTTCTTC
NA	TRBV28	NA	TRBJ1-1	CASLRFEGNTEAFF	TGTGCCAGTCTGAGGTTCGAGGGAAACACTGAAGCTTTCTTT
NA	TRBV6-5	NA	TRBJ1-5	CASSRSGGQPQHF	TGTGCCAGCAGTAGATCAGGAGGACAGCCCCAGCATTTT
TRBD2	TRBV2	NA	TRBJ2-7	CASSATSGEVYEQYF	TGTGCCAGCAGTGCTACTAGCGGGGAGGTCTACGAGCAGTACTTC
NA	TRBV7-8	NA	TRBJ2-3	CASSTWTDTQYF	TGTGCCAGCAGCACATGGACAGATACGCAGTATTTT
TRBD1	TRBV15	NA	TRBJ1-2	CATSRDGRGRALGGYTF	TGTGCCACCAGCAGAGATGGCAGGGGGCGCGCCTTGGGGGGCTACACCTTC